The present T cell receptor (beta chain) was sequenced within a study of response to subunit inactivated influenza vaccine. Study results and caveats: After each seasonal influenza vaccination, few new T cells are recruited, the authors suggested.

A remark on this clonotype: Its matching antigen is unknown. Germline is not matched at one junction end, which may reflect a read error.

The CDR3 is 18 amino acids. Per germline, CDR1 MNHEY and CDR2 SVGAGI. TCRdb re-analysed the RT-PCR reads in MiXCR, keeping a single row per CDR3 protein. The sample records under 200,000 distinct CDR3 sequences, approximately 12% being singletons. In addition, the sample was reused for a study of T cells expressing NK-cell markers. That work contributes: As the method of synthesis, 5'RACE template switching with UMIs yielded TCR beta cDNA. HCMV seropositivity marked most of the eight sequenced donors; one was seronegative. The study found dominant NKG2C+ clonotypes at roughly 1.0-7.5% of CD8+ T cells in 5 or 6 donors.

This chain joins TRBV6-5 and TRBJ1-2, with TRBD1 matching 9 bases. This sample comprised CD8+ T cells sorted from PBMCs, obtained approximately 13 days after vaccination. This clonotype was obtained from a man aged 45-65 years who received an inactivated influenza vaccine. The chain's CDR3 is CASTYFGQGTEINYGYTF. Here the CDR3 DNA reads TGTGCCAGCACTTACTTCGGACAGGGGACGGAGATTAACTATGGCTACACCTTC.